A selection of T cell receptor beta chains follows, all from one sample in a study of Ad26.COV2.S vaccination and SARS-CoV-2 variants. The protocol was immunoSEQ multiplex PCR, while the TCRdb copy is restricted to in-frame clones and leaves out a portion. The table lists about 370,000 clones, 70% to 90% of them singletons. This material consisted of peripheral blood, taken in a trial of Ad26.COV2.S vaccine versus placebo. The receptors shown here come from a person aged 18-60 years who received the Ad26.COV2.S COVID-19 vaccine or a placebo. Both conserved end residues are part of each CDR3. The D gene is left open where the match is weak. Not every row has a clone size; where given, it reads once, few, many or a size class.

>TRBJ2-1|TRBV7-9|.|.
CASSLGEGYNEQFF
TGTGCCAGCAGCTTGGGCGAGGGTTACAATGAGCAGTTCTTC
>TRBJ2-7|TRBV5-1|TRBD1|.
CASSLDPSGQGVNEQYF
TGCGCCAGCAGCTTGGACCCTTCGGGACAGGGCGTCAACGAGCAGTACTTC
>TRBJ1-1|TRBV28|.|.
CASTLRGNTEAFF
TGTGCCAGCACCCTTCGGGGGAACACTGAAGCTTTCTTT
>TRBJ1-1|TRBV12-3/TRBV12-4|.|.
CASRTTANTEAFF
TGTGCCAGCAGGACGACAGCGAACACTGAAGCTTTCTTT
>TRBJ2-3|TRBV6-1|.|.
CASSDLTGTDTQYF
TGTGCCAGCAGTGATTTGACAGGCACAGATACGCAGTATTTT
>TRBJ2-7|TRBV28|TRBD1|few
CASSSGTGAYEQYF
TGTGCCAGCAGTTCCGGGACAGGGGCCTACGAGCAGTACTTC
>TRBJ1-1|TRBV28|TRBD1|.
CASSSGGPEAFF
TGTGCCAGCAGTTCAGGGGGTCCTGAAGCTTTCTTT
>TRBJ1-5|TRBV28|TRBD1|once
CASSWRQGGQPQHF
TGTGCCAGCAGTTGGAGACAGGGCGGACAGCCCCAGCATTTT
>TRBJ1-3|TRBV15|TRBD1|.
CATSSSTGGGNTIYF
TGTGCCACCAGCTCCTCGACAGGGGGCGGAAACACCATATATTTT
>TRBJ2-1|TRBV27|.|.
CASSSFLRDTDNEQFF
TGTGCCAGCAGTTCCTTCCTCCGGGACACAGACAATGAGCAGTTCTTC
>TRBJ2-5|TRBV2|.|.
CASSRTGYQETQYF
TGTGCCAGCAGCCGAACTGGATACCAAGAGACCCAGTACTTC
>TRBJ2-3|TRBV10-3|.|.
CAISESYSSALDTQYF
TGTGCCATCAGTGAGTCGTACAGTTCTGCTTTGGATACGCAGTATTTT
>TRBJ2-2|TRBV2|TRBD2|.
CASGTSGRASFTGELFF
TGTGCCAGCGGGACTAGCGGCAGAGCGTCCTTTACCGGGGAGCTGTTTTTT
>TRBJ1-5|TRBV7-8|TRBD1|once
CASTGTGFNQPQHF
TGTGCCAGCACTGGGACAGGGTTCAATCAGCCCCAGCATTTT
>TRBJ2-3|TRBV11-2|TRBD1|.
CASSFDRVSTDTQYF
TGTGCCAGCAGCTTCGACAGGGTGAGCACAGATACGCAGTATTTT
>TRBJ2-3|TRBV12-3/TRBV12-4|.|.
CASSFIHTDTQYF
TGTGCCAGCAGCTTCATACACACAGATACGCAGTATTTT
>TRBJ1-6|TRBV19|TRBD1|.
CASTRGDSPLHF
TGTGCCAGTACCAGGGGGGATTCACCCCTCCACTTT
>TRBJ2-3|TRBV7-2|TRBD2|.
CASSLGGTRLNTQYF
TGTGCCAGCAGCTTAGGGGGGACTAGGCTCAATACGCAGTATTTT
>TRBJ1-3|TRBV6-5|.|.
CASSYSDTLGNTIYF
TGTGCCAGCAGTTACTCGGATACTCTGGGAAACACCATATATTTT
>TRBJ2-7|TRBV27|.|.
CASNGERDYEQYF
TGTGCCAGCAATGGGGAAAGGGACTACGAGCAGTACTTC
>TRBJ2-1|TRBV4-2|.|.
CASSQALVVGEQFF
TGTGCCAGCAGCCAAGCCCTAGTTGTGGGTGAGCAGTTCTTC
>TRBJ2-5|TRBV5-4|.|once
CASSLRTIEETQYF
TGTGCCAGCAGCCTGCGGACAATAGAAGAGACCCAGTACTTC
>TRBJ2-7|TRBV4-1|TRBD2|.
CASSQDGLAGRYEQYF
TGCGCCAGCAGCCAAGATGGACTAGCGGGAAGGTACGAGCAGTACTTC
>TRBJ1-4|TRBV6-5|.|.
CASSYSGGESEKLFF
TGTGCCAGCAGTTACTCGGGAGGGGAGAGTGAAAAACTGTTTTTT
>TRBJ2-2|TRBV7-2|.|few
CASSWNTGELFF
TGTGCCAGCAGCTGGAACACCGGGGAGCTGTTTTTT
>TRBJ1-1|TRBV2|.|.
CASTPGVAYTEAFF
TGTGCCAGCACCCCCGGCGTGGCTTACACTGAAGCTTTCTTT
>TRBJ2-1|TRBV9|.|.
CASSVGAPSYNEQFF
TGTGCCAGCAGCGTAGGTGCCCCTTCCTACAATGAGCAGTTCTTC
>TRBJ2-1|TRBV6-5|TRBD2|.
CASGLAGGPFEQFF
TGTGCCAGCGGTCTAGCGGGAGGGCCCTTTGAGCAGTTCTTC
>TRBJ2-7|TRBV7-2|TRBD2|.
CASSPGLAGAGEQYF
TGTGCCAGCAGCCCCGGACTAGCGGGAGCGGGCGAGCAGTACTTC
>TRBJ2-7|TRBV30|TRBD2|.
CAWSDQLAGDPYEQYF
TGTGCCTGGAGTGACCAACTAGCGGGGGACCCCTACGAGCAGTACTTC
>TRBJ2-1|TRBV10-1|.|.
CASSERGPSRGEQFF
TGCGCCAGCAGTGAGCGGGGACCCTCACGGGGTGAGCAGTTCTTC
>TRBJ1-1|TRBV29-1|.|.
CSVDFLGNTEAFF
TGCAGCGTTGATTTTCTTGGGAACACTGAAGCTTTCTTT
>TRBJ1-5|TRBV14|.|.
CASSQGVGQPQHF
TGTGCCAGCAGCCAAGGGGTGGGCCAGCCCCAGCATTTT
>TRBJ1-2|TRBV2|TRBD1|.
CASNTRTGSFSNYGYTF
TGTGCCAGCAATACTCGGACAGGGTCGTTTAGTAACTATGGCTACACCTTC
>TRBJ2-7|TRBV28|TRBD1|.
CASSPPLTGAGEQYF
TGTGCCAGCAGTCCCCCCCTGACAGGGGCGGGCGAGCAGTACTTC
>TRBJ2-1|TRBV5-5|TRBD1|.
CASSLGTGSRGEQFF
TGTGCCAGCAGCTTAGGGACAGGGTCTCGCGGTGAGCAGTTCTTC
>TRBJ2-7|TRBV11-3|TRBD1|.
CASSSRPGQSYEQYF
TGTGCCAGCAGCTCCCGCCCGGGACAGTCCTACGAGCAGTACTTC
>TRBJ1-1|TRBV28|.|few
CASTGTAVTEAFF
TGTGCCAGCACCGGGACGGCTGTTACTGAAGCTTTCTTT
>TRBJ1-3|TRBV28|.|.
CASSHTVSGNTIYF
TGTGCCAGCAGTCACACAGTCTCTGGAAACACCATATATTTT
>TRBJ2-3|TRBV7-9|.|.
CASSGLALTDTQYF
TGTGCCAGCAGCGGACTGGCGCTCACAGATACGCAGTATTTT
>TRBJ1-1|TRBV5-5|TRBD1|.
CASSLPRRDRVTEAFF
TGTGCCAGCAGCCTCCCACGCCGGGACAGGGTCACTGAAGCTTTCTTT